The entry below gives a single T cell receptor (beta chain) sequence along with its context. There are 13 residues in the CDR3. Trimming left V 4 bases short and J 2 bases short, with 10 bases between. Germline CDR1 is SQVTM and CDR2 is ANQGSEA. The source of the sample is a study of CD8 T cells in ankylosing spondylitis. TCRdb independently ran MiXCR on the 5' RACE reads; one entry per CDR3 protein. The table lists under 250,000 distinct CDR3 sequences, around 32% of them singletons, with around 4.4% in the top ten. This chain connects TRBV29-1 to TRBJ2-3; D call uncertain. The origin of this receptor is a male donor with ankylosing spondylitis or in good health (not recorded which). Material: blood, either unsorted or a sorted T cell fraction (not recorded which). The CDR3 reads CSVVGTITDTQYF. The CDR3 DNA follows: TGCAGCGTTGTGGGCACGATCACAGATACGCAGTATTTT.